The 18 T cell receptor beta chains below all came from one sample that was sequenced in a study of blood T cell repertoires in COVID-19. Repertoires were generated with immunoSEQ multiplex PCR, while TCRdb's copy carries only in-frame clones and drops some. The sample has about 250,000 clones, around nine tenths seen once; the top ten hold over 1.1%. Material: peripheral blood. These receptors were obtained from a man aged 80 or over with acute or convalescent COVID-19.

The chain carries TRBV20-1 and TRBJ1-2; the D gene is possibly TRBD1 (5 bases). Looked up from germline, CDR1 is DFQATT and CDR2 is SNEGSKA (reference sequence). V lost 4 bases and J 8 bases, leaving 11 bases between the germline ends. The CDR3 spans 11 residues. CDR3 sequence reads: CSATGPLGYTF. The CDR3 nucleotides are TGCAGTGCTACAGGGCCCCTGGGCTACACCTTC.

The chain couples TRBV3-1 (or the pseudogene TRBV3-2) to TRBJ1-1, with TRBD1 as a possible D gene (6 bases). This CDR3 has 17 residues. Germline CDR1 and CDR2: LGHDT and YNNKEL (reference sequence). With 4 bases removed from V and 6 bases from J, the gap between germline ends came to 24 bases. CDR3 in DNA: TGTGCCAGCAGCCTCCAGACAGGTCGCCACCACCGGCCTGAAGCTTTCTTT. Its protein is CASSLQTGRHHRPEAFF.

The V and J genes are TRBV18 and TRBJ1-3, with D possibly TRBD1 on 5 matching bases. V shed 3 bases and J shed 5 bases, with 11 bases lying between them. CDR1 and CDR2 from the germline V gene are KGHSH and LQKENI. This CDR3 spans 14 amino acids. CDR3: CASSPRAGRNTIYF. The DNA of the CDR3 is TGTGCCAGCTCACCTCGGGCAGGGAGAAACACCATATATTTT.

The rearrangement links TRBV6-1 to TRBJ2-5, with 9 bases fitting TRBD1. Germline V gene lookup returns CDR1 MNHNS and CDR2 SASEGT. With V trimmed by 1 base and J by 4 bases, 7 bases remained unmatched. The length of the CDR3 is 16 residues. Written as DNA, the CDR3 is TGTGCCAGCAGTGAAGGCCACAGGGGGCTAGGAGAGACCCAGTACTTC. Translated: CASSEGHRGLGETQYF.

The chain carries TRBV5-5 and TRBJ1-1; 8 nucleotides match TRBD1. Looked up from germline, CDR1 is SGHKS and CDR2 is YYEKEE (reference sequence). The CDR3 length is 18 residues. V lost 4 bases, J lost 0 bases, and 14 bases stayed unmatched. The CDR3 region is CASSRWVSGGPMNTEAFF. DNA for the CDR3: TGTGCCAGCAGCCGTTGGGTATCAGGGGGCCCGATGAACACTGAAGCTTTCTTT.

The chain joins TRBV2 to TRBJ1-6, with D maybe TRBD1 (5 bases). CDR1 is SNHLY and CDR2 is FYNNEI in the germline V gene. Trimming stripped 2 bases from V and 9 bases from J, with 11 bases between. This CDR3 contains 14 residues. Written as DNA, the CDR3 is TGTGCCAGCAGTGAAAGGGAGGGACCTTCACCCCTCCACTTT. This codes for CASSEREGPSPLHF.

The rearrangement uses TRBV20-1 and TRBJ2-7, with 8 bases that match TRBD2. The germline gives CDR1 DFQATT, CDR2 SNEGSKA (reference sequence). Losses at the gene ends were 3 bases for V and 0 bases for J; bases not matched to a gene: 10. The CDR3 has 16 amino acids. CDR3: CSASLREALNSYEQYF. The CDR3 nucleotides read TGCAGTGCTAGTCTGCGGGAGGCCCTTAACTCCTACGAGCAGTACTTC.

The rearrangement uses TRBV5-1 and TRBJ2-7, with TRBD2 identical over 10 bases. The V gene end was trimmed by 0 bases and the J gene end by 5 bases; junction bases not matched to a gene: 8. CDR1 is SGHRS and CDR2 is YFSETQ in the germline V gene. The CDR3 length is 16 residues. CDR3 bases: TGCGCCAGCAGCTTGGCCTTAGCGGGAGGAGTCCACGAGCAGTACTTC. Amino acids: CASSLALAGGVHEQYF.

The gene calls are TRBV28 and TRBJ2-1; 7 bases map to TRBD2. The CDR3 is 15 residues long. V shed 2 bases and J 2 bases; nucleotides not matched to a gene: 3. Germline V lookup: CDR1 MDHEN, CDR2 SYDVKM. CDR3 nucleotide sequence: TGTGCCAGCAGTTTAGGGACTAATACCTACAATGAGCAGTTCTTC. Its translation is CASSLGTNTYNEQFF.

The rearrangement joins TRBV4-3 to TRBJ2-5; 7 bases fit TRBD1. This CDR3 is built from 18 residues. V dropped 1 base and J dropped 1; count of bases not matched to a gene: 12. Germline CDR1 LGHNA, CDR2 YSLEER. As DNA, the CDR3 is TGCGCCAGCAGCCAAGGGTTTGAAGTACAGGGGATCCAAGAGACCCAGTACTTC. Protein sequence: CASSQGFEVQGIQETQYF.

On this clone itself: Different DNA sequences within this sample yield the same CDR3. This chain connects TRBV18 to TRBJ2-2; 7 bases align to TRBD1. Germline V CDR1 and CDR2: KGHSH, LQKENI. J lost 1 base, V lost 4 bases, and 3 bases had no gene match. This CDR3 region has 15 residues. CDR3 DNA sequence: TGTGCCAGCTCACTCGGACAGGAGAACACCGGGGAGCTGTTTTTT. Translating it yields CASSLGQENTGELFF.

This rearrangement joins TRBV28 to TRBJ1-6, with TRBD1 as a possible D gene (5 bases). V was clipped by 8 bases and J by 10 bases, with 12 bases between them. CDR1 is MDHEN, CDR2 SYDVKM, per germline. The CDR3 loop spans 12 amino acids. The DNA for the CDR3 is TGTGCCAGCGGCAGGGCATCCTCACCCCTCCACTTT. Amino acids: CASGRASSPLHF.

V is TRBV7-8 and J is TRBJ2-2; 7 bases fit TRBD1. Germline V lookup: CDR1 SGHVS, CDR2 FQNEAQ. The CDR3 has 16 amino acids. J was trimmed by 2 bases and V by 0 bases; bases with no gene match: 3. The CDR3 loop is CASSLAGTANTGELFF. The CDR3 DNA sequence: TGTGCCAGCAGCTTAGCCGGGACAGCTAACACCGGGGAGCTGTTTTTT.

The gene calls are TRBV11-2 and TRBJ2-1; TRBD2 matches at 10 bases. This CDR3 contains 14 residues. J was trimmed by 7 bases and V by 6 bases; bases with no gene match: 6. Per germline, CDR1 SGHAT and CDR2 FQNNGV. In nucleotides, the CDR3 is TGTGCCAGCAGTCCCGGGACTAGCGAGAATGAGCAGTTCTTC. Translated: CASSPGTSENEQFF.

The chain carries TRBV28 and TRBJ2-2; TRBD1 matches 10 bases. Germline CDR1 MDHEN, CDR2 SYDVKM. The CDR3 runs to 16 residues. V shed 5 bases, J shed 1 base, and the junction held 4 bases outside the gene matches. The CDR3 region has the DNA TGTGCCAGCAGTCGACAGGGGGCACAGAACACCGGGGAGCTGTTTTTT. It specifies CASSRQGAQNTGELFF. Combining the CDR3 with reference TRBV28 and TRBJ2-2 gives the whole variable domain DVKVTQSSRYLVKRTGEKVFLECVQDMDHENMFWYRQDPGLGLRLIYFSYDVKMKEKGDIPEGYSVSREKKERFSLILESASTNQTSMYLCASSRQGAQNTGELFFGEGSRLTVL.

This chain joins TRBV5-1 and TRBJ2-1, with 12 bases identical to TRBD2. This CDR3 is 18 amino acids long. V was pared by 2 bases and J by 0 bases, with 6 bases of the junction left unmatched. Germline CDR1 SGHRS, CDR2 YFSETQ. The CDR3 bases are TGCGCCAGCAGCTTTACTAGCGGGGGGCCAGGCTCCTACAATGAGCAGTTCTTC. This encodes CASSFTSGGPGSYNEQFF.

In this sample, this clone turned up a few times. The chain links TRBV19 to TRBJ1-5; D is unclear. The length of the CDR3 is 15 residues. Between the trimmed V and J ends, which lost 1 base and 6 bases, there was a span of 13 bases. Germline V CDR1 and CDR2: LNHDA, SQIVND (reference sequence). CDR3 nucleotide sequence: TGTGCCAGTAGTATAGCTTATGATCGCGGTCAGCCCCAGCATTTT. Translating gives CASSIAYDRGQPQHF.

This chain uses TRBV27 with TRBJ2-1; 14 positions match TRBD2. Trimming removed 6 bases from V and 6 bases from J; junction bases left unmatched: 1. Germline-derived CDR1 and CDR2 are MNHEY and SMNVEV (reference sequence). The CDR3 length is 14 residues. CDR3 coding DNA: TGTGCCAGCAGGACTAGCGGGGGGGTCAATGAGCAGTTCTTC. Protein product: CASRTSGGVNEQFF.